These T cell receptor beta chains were read from a single sample in a study of beta chain features in type 1 diabetes. Assay used: immunoSEQ multiplex PCR; TCRdb lists only in-frame clones, some missing. The profile shows 600,000 to 700,000 clones, 9.5% to 15% of them singletons. Sequencing was carried out using naive CD4+ T cells from blood. The origin of the receptors is a man aged 30 to 39 with type 1 diabetes. Each CDR3 is given with its conserved first and last residue. The order of the fields is J gene, V gene, clone size, D gene, CDR3 protein, CDR3 DNA. The D gene is left open where the match is weak. Clone size is not always given. Where it is, it says once, few, many or a class for expanded clones.

>TRBJ1-2|TRBV29-1|NA|TRBD1
CSAEQGPFESGYTF
TGCAGCGCGGAACAGGGGCCCTTTGAGAGTGGCTACACCTTC
>TRBJ2-1|TRBV14|few|NA
CASSHRAIYNEQFF
TGTGCCAGCAGCCATAGGGCGATCTACAATGAGCAGTTCTTC
>TRBJ2-2|TRBV4-2|NA|NA
CASSPRNLLNTGELFF
TGTGCCAGCAGCCCCCGGAACCTACTTAACACCGGGGAGCTGTTTTTT
>TRBJ2-7|TRBV7-9|NA|TRBD2
CASSPVQRGHEQYF
TGTGCCAGCAGCCCTGTTCAGCGGGGCCACGAGCAGTACTTC
>TRBJ2-7|TRBV7-9|NA|NA
CASSIQGSYEQYF
TGTGCCAGCAGCATACAGGGATCCTACGAGCAGTACTTC
>TRBJ1-4|TRBV28|few|NA
CASSLNEKLFF
TGTGCCAGCAGTCTCAATGAAAAACTGTTTTTT
>TRBJ2-1|TRBV28|few|NA
CASSLVRHEQFF
TGTGCCAGCAGTTTAGTGAGACATGAGCAGTTCTTC
>TRBJ1-6|TRBV5-6|NA|TRBD1
CASSLRGSGGNSPLHF
TGTGCCAGCAGCTTGAGAGGCTCAGGGGGTAATTCACCCCTCCACTTT
>TRBJ1-2|TRBV5-1|few|TRBD1
CASSPTGGQNYGYTF
TGCGCCAGCAGCCCTACAGGGGGCCAGAACTATGGCTACACCTTC
>TRBJ2-3|TRBV9|few|NA
CASSVVGGMADTQYF
TGTGCCAGCAGCGTAGTAGGAGGGATGGCAGATACGCAGTATTTT
>TRBJ1-5|TRBV30|few|NA
CAWSGRENQPQHF
TGTGCCTGGAGTGGCAGGGAAAATCAGCCCCAGCATTTT
>TRBJ2-5|TRBV5-1|NA|NA
CASSFKGSQETQYF
TGCGCCAGCAGCTTCAAGGGCTCCCAAGAGACCCAGTACTTC
>TRBJ1-6|TRBV18|NA|TRBD1
CASSPRTGYDSPLHF
TGTGCCAGCTCACCTAGGACAGGGTATGATTCACCCCTCCACTTT
>TRBJ2-3|TRBV5-4|few|TRBD2
CASSLVAAGASDTQYF
TGTGCCAGCAGCTTGGTTGCAGCGGGGGCCTCAGATACGCAGTATTTT
>TRBJ1-3|TRBV30|NA|NA
CAWTGSGNTIYF
TGTGCCTGGACGGGCTCTGGAAACACCATATATTTT
>TRBJ1-1|TRBV7-9|few|TRBD1
CASSLGSQGVVRAFF
TGTGCCAGCAGCTTAGGGAGCCAGGGGGTGGTTCGAGCTTTCTTT
>TRBJ2-1|TRBV5-1|few|TRBD2
CASSPIAGGNSYNEQFF
TGCGCCAGCAGCCCGATAGCGGGGGGGAACTCCTACAATGAGCAGTTCTTC